This passage covers 10 T cell receptor beta chains from one sample sequenced in a study of early stage breast cancer tumors. Repertoires were generated with immunoSEQ multiplex PCR, while TCRdb's copy carries only in-frame clones and drops some. The repertoire holds about 72,000 clones, with 79% as singletons. Sequenced: blood. Receptors originate from a person between 55 and 69 years old with breast cancer.

This sequence joins TRBV7-9 and TRBJ2-7, with 7 nucleotides matching TRBD2. The CDR3 length is 14 residues. J gave up 4 bases and V 7 bases, and 10 bases lay outside the gene matches. CDR1 is SEHNR, CDR2 FQNEAQ, per germline (reference sequence). The CDR3 loop reads CASTEAGVSYEQYF. In DNA, the CDR3 is TGTGCCAGCACGGAGGCGGGAGTCTCTTACGAGCAGTACTTC.

This chain links TRBV7-9 with TRBJ2-1, with 8 positions matching TRBD2. Germline V lookup: CDR1 SEHNR, CDR2 FQNEAQ (reference sequence). The CDR3 length is 16 residues. Trimming at V came to 5 bases and at J to 0 bases, leaving 6 bases not matched to a gene. DNA of the CDR3: TGTGCCAGCAGCCCTCCCGGGACTAGCTCCTACAATGAGCAGTTCTTC. As protein: CASSPPGTSSYNEQFF.

This clone was seen a handful of times. The V call is TRBV2, the J call TRBJ2-7; D is perhaps TRBD1 (6 bases). Trimming took 3 bases from V and 5 from J, leaving 17 bases between them. CDR3 length equals 15 residues. Germline-derived CDR1 and CDR2 are SNHLY and FYNNEI. The CDR3 is CASSDGTLRSDEQYF. The CDR3 DNA reads as TGTGCCAGCAGTGATGGGACACTTCGGTCCGACGAGCAGTACTTC.

The chain combines TRBV10-1 with TRBJ2-7, with TRBD1 matching 7 bases. V dropped 6 bases and J dropped 4; count of bases not matched to a gene: 9. CDR1 WNHNN and CDR2 SYGVQD come from the germline V gene (reference sequence). This CDR3 comprises 14 residues. The CDR3 sequence is CASSPGTARYEQYF. CDR3 nucleotides: TGCGCCAGCAGCCCCGGGACAGCGAGATACGAGCAGTACTTC.

The sample holds one count of this clone. At one boundary the junction diverges from the germline segment, which might be a read error. This chain uses TRBV7-7 with TRBJ2-7; D possibly uses TRBD1 or TRBD2 (5 bases each). Germline values: CDR1 SSHAT, CDR2 FNYEAQ (reference sequence). The CDR3 runs to 14 residues. CDR3 in DNA: TGTGCTAGCAGTACCGGGACCGAAGTTTACGAGCAGTACTTC. Protein sequence: CASSTGTEVYEQYF.

V gene TRBV4-1 combines with J gene TRBJ2-3; 12 positions match TRBD1. The J segment lost 1 base and the V segment lost 4 bases, leaving 9 bases of the junction unmatched. This CDR3 comprises 18 residues. CDR1 is MGHRA and CDR2 is YSYEKL in the germline V gene. The chain's CDR3 is CASSRPPGQGAGTDTQYF. Here the CDR3 DNA reads TGCGCCAGCAGCCGCCCTCCGGGACAGGGGGCGGGCACAGATACGCAGTATTTT.

The DNA for the CDR3 is TGTGCCTGGAGCCGCCCTCCCAGACTAGCGGGAACCTACGAGCAGTACTTC. It translates to CAWSRPPRLAGTYEQYF. The chain combines TRBV30 with TRBJ2-7, with 11 bases identical to TRBD2. Germline CDR1 GTSNPN, CDR2 SVGIG (reference sequence). This CDR3 region has 17 residues. Trimming took 3 bases from V and 2 from J; bases not matched to a gene: 12.

This clone was observed a single time. The chain recombines TRBV7-3 with TRBJ2-1; D unclear. V dropped 3 bases and J dropped 4 bases, with 7 bases sitting between them. This CDR3 has 13 amino acids. Looked up from germline, CDR1 is SGHTA and CDR2 is FQGTGA. As DNA, the CDR3 is TGTGCCAGCAGCTTTGGCGCGTACAATGAGCAGTTCTTC. Translating gives CASSFGAYNEQFF.

This clone was counted once. V and J are TRBV28 and TRBJ1-4, with D perhaps matching TRBD1 (6 bases). The germline CDR1 and CDR2 sequences are MDHEN and SYDVKM. The germline V and J ends were trimmed by 5 bases and 2 bases, with 15 bases remaining between them. CDR3 size: 16 residues. The CDR3 loop is CASSPGGGLTNEKLFF. The CDR3 DNA sequence: TGTGCCAGCAGTCCCGGCGGGGGGCTGACTAATGAAAAACTGTTTTTT.

The DNA of the CDR3 is TGTGCCTGGAGTGTACTGACCGGGCCCGGGGAGCTGTTTTTT. Its translation: CAWSVLTGPGELFF. The J gene is TRBJ2-2, the V gene TRBV30; D is ambiguous. Per the germline V gene, CDR1 is GTSNPN and CDR2 is SVGIG (reference sequence). This CDR3 has 14 residues. V was shortened by 0 bases and J by 6 bases, with 11 bases between the two germline ends.